A selection of T cell receptor beta chains follows, all from one sample in a study of Tregs in tolerant kidney transplant recipients. The repertoire was sequenced with immunoSEQ multiplex PCR; TCRdb's copy has only in-frame clones and lacks some. Of about 46,000 clones listed, about 90% are singletons. Sequencing used Tregs from blood. These receptors came from a human donor in good health. CDR3s include the opening cysteine and the closing phenylalanine or tryptophan. A D gene is named only where the DNA matches it firmly.

TRBJ1-1 TRBV10-2 . CASSEPGAATEAFF TGCGCCAGCAGTGAACCAGGGGCCGCCACTGAAGCTTTCTTT
TRBJ1-2 TRBV19 TRBD1 CASSRVRGQGNYGYTF TGTGCCAGTAGTAGAGTTAGGGGACAGGGGAACTATGGCTACACCTTC
TRBJ2-1 TRBV5-6 TRBD2 CASSYLLAGGPDEQFF TGTGCCAGCAGCTACCTACTAGCGGGGGGGCCAGATGAGCAGTTCTTC
TRBJ1-2 TRBV5-1 . CASSLAGLYGYTF TGCGCCAGCAGCTTGGCCGGTCTCTATGGCTACACCTTC
TRBJ1-3 TRBV6-1 . CASSEAFSSGNTIYF TGTGCCAGCAGTGAAGCATTTAGCTCTGGAAACACCATATATTTT
TRBJ1-2 TRBV6-5 TRBD1 CASRPTGATPYGYTF TGTGCCAGCAGACCCACAGGGGCCACGCCATATGGCTACACCTTC
TRBJ2-5 TRBV30 TRBD1 CAWSGQGQTQYF TGTGCCTGGAGCGGACAGGGGCAGACCCAGTACTTC
TRBJ1-1 TRBV6-5 . CASSSVHMNTEAFF TGTGCCAGCAGTTCCGTCCACATGAACACTGAAGCTTTCTTT
TRBJ1-1 TRBV29-1 TRBD1 CSVPSGRGHTEAFF TGCAGCGTACCTTCGGGCAGGGGGCACACTGAAGCTTTCTTT
TRBJ2-5 TRBV5-6 . CASSLRGWETQYF TGTGCCAGCAGCCTTCGGGGTTGGGAGACCCAGTACTTC